This T cell receptor (beta chain) was identified in a study of T cells in Graves' hyperthyroidism and ophthalmopathy. Participants, patients aged 18 to 65, had newly diagnosed hyperthyroidism with a duration under 2 months. CDR3 length: 15 amino acids. Trimming took off 0 bases at V and 5 bases at J, with 14 bases between the two ends. The germline V gene has CDR1 SGHRS and CDR2 YFSETQ. There were TCR beta CDR3 regions amplified from RNA transcripts. The HTBI primer set was used in a first-round RT-PCR of the TCR CDR3. One entry per CDR3 protein, called by TCRdb with MiXCR from the multiplex PCR reads. Of under 300,000 distinct CDR3 sequences in the sample, approximately 14% were seen once. This clonotype was observed at least ten times.

This chain links TRBV5-1 with TRBJ1-1, with a tentative D call TRBD1 (5 bases). The TCR was taken from a woman in her thirties or forties with Graves' hyperthyroidism. The material sequenced was blood. The CDR3 DNA reads as TGCGCCAGCAGCTTGGGTGCGGGGGAGGAGACTGAAGCTTTCTTT. Encoded protein: CASSLGAGEETEAFF. Full variable domain (rest looked up from reference TRBV5-1 and TRBJ1-1): KAGVTQTPRYLIKTRGQQVTLSCSPISGHRSVSWYQQTPGQGLQFLFEYFSETQRNKGNFPGRFSGRQFSNSRSEMNVSTLELGDSALYLCASSLGAGEETEAFFGQGTRLTVV.